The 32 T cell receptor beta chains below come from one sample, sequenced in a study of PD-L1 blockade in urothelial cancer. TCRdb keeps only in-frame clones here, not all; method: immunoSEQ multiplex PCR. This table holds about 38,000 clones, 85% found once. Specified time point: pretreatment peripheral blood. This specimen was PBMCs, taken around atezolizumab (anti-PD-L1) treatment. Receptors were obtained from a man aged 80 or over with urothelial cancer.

CDR3 DNA: TGTGCCAGCAGCTTGGAAGATAGCGGGAAAAGCACAGATACGCAGTATTTT. Protein sequence: CASSLEDSGKSTDTQYF. The chain combines TRBV5-4 with TRBJ2-3; 8 nucleotides match TRBD2. Germline values: CDR1 SGHNT, CDR2 YYREEE (reference sequence). The CDR3 runs to 17 residues. Trimming removed 0 bases from V and 0 bases from J; junction bases left unmatched: 6.

The CDR3 DNA follows: TGCAGTGTTAGGACAAGCTACGAGCAGTACTTC. Translation: CSVRTSYEQYF. This chain uses TRBV20-1 with TRBJ2-7; perhaps TRBD1 as D (5 bases). Germline values: CDR1 DFQATT, CDR2 SNEGSKA (reference sequence). The CDR3 spans 11 residues. V was trimmed by 7 bases and J by 3 bases, leaving 10 bases between them.

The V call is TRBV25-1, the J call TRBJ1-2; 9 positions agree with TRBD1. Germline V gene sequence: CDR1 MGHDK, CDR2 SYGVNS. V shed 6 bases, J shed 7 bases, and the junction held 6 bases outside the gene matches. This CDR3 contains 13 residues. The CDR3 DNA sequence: TGTGCCAGCAGCACAGGGGGCAAAGGTGGCTACACCTTC. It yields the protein CASSTGGKGGYTF.

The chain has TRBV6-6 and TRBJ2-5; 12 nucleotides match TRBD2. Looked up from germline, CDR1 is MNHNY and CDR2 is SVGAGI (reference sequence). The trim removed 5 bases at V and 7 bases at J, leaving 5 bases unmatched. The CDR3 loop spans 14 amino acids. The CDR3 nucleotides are TGTGCCAGCAGTCCGACTAGCGGGAGCCTGACCCAGTACTTC. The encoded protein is CASSPTSGSLTQYF.

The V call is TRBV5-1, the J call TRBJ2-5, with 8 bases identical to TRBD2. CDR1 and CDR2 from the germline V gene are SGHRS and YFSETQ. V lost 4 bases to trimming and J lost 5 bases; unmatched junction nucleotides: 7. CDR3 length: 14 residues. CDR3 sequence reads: CASSPAGGWETQYF. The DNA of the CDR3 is TGCGCCAGCAGCCCGGCGGGAGGATGGGAGACCCAGTACTTC.

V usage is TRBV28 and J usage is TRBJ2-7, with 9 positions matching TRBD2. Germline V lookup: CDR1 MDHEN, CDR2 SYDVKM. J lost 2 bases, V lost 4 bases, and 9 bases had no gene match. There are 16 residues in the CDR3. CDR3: CASSSPVTSGPYEQYF. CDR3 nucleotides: TGTGCCAGCAGTTCTCCGGTGACTAGCGGTCCCTACGAGCAGTACTTC. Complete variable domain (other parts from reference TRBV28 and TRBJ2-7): DVKVTQSSRYLVKRTGEKVFLECVQDMDHENMFWYRQDPGLGLRLIYFSYDVKMKEKGDIPEGYSVSREKKERFSLILESASTNQTSMYLCASSSPVTSGPYEQYFGPGTRLTVT.

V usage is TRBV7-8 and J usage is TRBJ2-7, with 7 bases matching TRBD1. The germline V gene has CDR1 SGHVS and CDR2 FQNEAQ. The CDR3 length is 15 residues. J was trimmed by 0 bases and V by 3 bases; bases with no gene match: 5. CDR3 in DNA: TGTGCCAGCAGCTTCCAGACAGGGTTCTCCTACGAGCAGTACTTC. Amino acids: CASSFQTGFSYEQYF.

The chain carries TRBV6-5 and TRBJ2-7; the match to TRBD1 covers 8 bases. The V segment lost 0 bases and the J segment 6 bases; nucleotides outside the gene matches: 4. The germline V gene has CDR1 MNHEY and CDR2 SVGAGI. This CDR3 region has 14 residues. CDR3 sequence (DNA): TGTGCCAGCAGTTACTCGGACAGGGCGGGCGAGCAGTACTTC. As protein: CASSYSDRAGEQYF.

CDR3 in amino acids: CASSLARGGNTIYF. DNA for the CDR3: TGTGCCAGCAGCTTAGCAAGGGGGGGAAACACCATATATTTT. The chain combines TRBV7-8 with TRBJ1-3; weak D call: TRBD1 (6 bases). Germline V CDR1 and CDR2: SGHVS, FQNEAQ. The V end lost 0 bases, the J end lost 4 bases, and 7 bases lay between the germline ends. The CDR3 runs to 14 residues.

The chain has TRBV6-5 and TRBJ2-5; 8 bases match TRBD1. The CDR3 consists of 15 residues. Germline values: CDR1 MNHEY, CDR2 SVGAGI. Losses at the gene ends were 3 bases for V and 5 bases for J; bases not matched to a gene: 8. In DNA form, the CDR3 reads TGTGCCAGCAGTTATCGTCCAGGGGGCACGGAGACCCAGTACTTC. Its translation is CASSYRPGGTETQYF.

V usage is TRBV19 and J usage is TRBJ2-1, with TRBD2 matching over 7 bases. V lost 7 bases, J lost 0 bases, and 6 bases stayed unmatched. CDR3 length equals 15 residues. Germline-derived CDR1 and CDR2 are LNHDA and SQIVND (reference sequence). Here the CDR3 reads CASTLTSVSYNEQFF. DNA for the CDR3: TGTGCCAGTACCTTAACTAGCGTCTCCTACAATGAGCAGTTCTTC. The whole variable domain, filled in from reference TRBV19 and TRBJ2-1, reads DGGITQSPKYLFRKEGQNVTLSCEQNLNHDAMYWYRQDPGQGLRLIYYSQIVNDFQKGDIAEGYSVSREKKESFPLTVTSAQKNPTAFYLCASTLTSVSYNEQFFGPGTRLTVL.

CDR3 amino acids: CASSRGLAGDNEQFF. CDR3 sequence (DNA): TGTGCCAGCAGTCGTGGACTAGCGGGAGACAATGAGCAGTTCTTC. V usage is TRBV11-3 and J usage is TRBJ2-1; TRBD2 aligns across 13 bases. V was pared by 6 bases and J by 5 bases, with 4 bases of the junction left unmatched. This CDR3 has 15 residues. The germline gives CDR1 SGHNT, CDR2 YENEEA.

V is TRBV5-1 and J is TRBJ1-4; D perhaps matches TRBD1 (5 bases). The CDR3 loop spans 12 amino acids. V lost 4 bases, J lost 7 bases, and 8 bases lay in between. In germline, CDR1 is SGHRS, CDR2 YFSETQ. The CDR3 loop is CASSPQGEKLFF. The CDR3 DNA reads TGCGCCAGCAGCCCCCAGGGTGAAAAACTGTTTTTT.

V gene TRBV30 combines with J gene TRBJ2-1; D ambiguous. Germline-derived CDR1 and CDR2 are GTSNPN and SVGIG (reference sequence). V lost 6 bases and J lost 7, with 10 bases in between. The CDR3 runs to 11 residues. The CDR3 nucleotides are TGTGCCTGTCCCAGTATGAATGAGCAGTTCTTC. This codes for CACPSMNEQFF.

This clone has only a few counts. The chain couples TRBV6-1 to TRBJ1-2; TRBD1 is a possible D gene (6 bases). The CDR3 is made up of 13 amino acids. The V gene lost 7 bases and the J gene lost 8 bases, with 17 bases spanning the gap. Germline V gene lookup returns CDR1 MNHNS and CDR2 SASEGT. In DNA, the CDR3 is TGTGCCAGCACCCCAGGGGTCTCTAACGGCTACACCTTC. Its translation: CASTPGVSNGYTF.

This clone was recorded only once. CDR3: CSASLEETQYF. CDR3 bases: TGCAGTGCTAGCCTAGAAGAGACCCAGTACTTC. The V and J genes are TRBV20-1 and TRBJ2-5; D call uncertain. The germline gives CDR1 DFQATT, CDR2 SNEGSKA (reference sequence). Trimming took off 3 bases at V and 3 bases at J, with 5 bases between the two ends. This CDR3 has 11 amino acids.

This CDR3 reads CASSLGQGGTGELFF. CDR3 nucleotide sequence: TGTGCCAGCTCCCTCGGACAGGGAGGTACCGGGGAGCTGTTTTTT. The gene calls are TRBV18 and TRBJ2-2; TRBD1 matches 8 bases. CDR1 is KGHSH, CDR2 LQKENI, per germline. The J segment lost 5 bases and the V segment lost 6 bases, leaving 8 bases of the junction unmatched. The CDR3 length is 15 residues.

In DNA form, the CDR3 reads TGTGCCAGCAGTTACTCGGCTGGGGGGATCCACGAGCAGTACTTC. Translated: CASSYSAGGIHEQYF. V is TRBV6-6 and J is TRBJ2-7; D is possibly TRBD2 (6 bases). CDR3 length: 15 amino acids. V shed 0 bases and J shed 5 bases, with 14 bases lying between them. The germline gives CDR1 MNHNY, CDR2 SVGAGI (reference sequence).

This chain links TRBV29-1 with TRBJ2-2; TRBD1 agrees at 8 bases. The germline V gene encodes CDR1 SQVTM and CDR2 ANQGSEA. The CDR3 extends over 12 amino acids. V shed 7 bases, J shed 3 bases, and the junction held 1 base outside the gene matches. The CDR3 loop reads CSGRGHTGELFF. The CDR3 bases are TGCAGCGGCAGGGGGCACACCGGGGAGCTGTTTTTT.

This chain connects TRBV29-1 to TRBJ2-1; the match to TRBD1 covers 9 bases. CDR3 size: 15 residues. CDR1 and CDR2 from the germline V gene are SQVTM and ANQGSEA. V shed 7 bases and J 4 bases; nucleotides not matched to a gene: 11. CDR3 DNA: TGCAGCGCTGGCCTTTCTGGGACAGGGTACAATGAGCAGTTCTTC. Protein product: CSAGLSGTGYNEQFF.

The CDR3 coding sequence is TGTGCCAGTAGGGGAGAGGGCCTCTATGGCTACACCTTC. Translating gives CASRGEGLYGYTF. The chain has TRBV19 and TRBJ1-2, with unresolved D. Germline values: CDR1 LNHDA, CDR2 SQIVND (reference sequence). This CDR3 spans 13 amino acids. The V and J ends lost 6 bases and 4 bases respectively, with 12 bases between them.

CDR3 sequence: CASSLRITNTEAFF. The DNA of the CDR3 is TGTGCCAGCAGCCTCAGGATAACAAACACTGAAGCTTTCTTT. V gene TRBV5-4 combines with J gene TRBJ1-1; no firm D call. V lost 4 bases and J lost 2, with 12 bases in between. The CDR3 contains 14 residues. In germline, CDR1 is SGHNT, CDR2 YYREEE (reference sequence).

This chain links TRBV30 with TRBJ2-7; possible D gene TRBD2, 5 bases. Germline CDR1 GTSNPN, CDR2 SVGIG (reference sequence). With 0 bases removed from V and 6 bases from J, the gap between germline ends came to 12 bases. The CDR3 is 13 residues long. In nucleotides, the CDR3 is TGTGCCTGGAGTGTACTGGGAGAGGGCGAGCAGTACTTC. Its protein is CAWSVLGEGEQYF. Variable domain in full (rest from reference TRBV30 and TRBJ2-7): SQTIHQWPATLVQPVGSPLSLECTVEGTSNPNLYWYRQAAGRGLQLLFYSVGIGQISSEVPQNLSASRPQDRQFILSSKKLLLSDSGFYLCAWSVLGEGEQYFGPGTRLTVT.

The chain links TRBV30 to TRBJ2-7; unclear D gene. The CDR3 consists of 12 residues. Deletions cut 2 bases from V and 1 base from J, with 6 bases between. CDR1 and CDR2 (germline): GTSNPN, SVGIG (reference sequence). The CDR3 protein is CAWSLQSYEQYF. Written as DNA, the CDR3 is TGTGCCTGGAGTTTACAGTCCTACGAGCAGTACTTC.

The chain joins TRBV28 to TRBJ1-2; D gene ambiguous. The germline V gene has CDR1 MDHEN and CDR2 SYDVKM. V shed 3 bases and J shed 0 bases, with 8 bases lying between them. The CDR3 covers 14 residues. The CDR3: CASSLRVSNYGYTF. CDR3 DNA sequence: TGTGCCAGCAGTTTGAGGGTTTCTAACTATGGCTACACCTTC.

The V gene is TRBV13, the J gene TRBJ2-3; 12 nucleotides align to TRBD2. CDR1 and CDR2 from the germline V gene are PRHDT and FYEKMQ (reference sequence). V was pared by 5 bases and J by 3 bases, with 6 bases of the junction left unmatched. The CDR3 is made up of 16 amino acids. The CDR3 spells CASSPGTSGWTDTQYF. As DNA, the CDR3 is TGTGCCAGCAGCCCCGGGACTAGCGGGTGGACAGATACGCAGTATTTT.

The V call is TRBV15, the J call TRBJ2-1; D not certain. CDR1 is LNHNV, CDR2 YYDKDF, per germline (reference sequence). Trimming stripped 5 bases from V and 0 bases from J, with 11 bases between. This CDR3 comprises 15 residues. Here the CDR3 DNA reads TGTGCCACCAGCCCAGGCCGCAGCTCCTACAATGAGCAGTTCTTC. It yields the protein CATSPGRSSYNEQFF.

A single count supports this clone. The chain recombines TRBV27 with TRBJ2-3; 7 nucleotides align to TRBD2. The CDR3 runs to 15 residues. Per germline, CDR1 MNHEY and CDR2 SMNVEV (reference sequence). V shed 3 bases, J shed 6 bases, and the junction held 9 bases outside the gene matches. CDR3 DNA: TGTGCCAGCAGTTTTTACGGGAGGTCAGGGGATACGCAGTATTTT. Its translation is CASSFYGRSGDTQYF.

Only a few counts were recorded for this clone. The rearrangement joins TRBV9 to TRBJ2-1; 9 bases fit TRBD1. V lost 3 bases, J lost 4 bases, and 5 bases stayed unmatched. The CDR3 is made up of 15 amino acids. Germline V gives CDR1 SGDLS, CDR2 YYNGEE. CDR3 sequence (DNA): TGTGCCAGCAGCGCTGACGGACAGGGGTACAATGAGCAGTTCTTC. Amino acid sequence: CASSADGQGYNEQFF. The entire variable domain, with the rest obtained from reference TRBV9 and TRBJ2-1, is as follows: DSGVTQTPKHLITATGQRVTLRCSPRSGDLSVYWYQQSLDQGLQFLIQYYNGEERAKGNILERFSAQQFPDLHSELNLSSLELGDSALYFCASSADGQGYNEQFFGPGTRLTVL.

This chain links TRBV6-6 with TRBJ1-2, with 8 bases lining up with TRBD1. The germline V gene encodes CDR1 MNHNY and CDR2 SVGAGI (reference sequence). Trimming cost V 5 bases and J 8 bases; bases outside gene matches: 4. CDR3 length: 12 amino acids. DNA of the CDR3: TGTGCCAGCAGTCAGGGGGCGCGGGGCTACACCTTC. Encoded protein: CASSQGARGYTF.

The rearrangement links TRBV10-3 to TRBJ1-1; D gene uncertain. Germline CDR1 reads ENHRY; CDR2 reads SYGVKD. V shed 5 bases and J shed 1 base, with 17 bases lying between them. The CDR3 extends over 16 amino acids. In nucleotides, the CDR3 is TGTGCCATCAGTCCCGACTGGGGAGGATCGAACACTGAAGCTTTCTTT. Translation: CAISPDWGGSNTEAFF.

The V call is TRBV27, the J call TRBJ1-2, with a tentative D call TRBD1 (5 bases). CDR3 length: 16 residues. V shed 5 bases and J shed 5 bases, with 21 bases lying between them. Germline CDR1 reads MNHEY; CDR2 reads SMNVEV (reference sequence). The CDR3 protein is CASSPNPLGGNYGYTF. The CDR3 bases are TGTGCCAGCAGTCCGAATCCCCTCGGGGGGAATTATGGCTACACCTTC.